This TCR beta chain was identified in a study of CD8+CD57+ T cells in acquired aplastic anemia (dated by TCRdb to 2017 to 2018). With respect to the entire study: A mean of around 3 ug of DNA, ranging from roughly 0.2 to 27.4 ug, was extracted from sorted CD4+ and CD8+ cells. For healthy donor samples, the average read count was about 10 million for CD4+ cells and approximately 11 million for CD8+ cells. The full study reports these points: Although twenty-nine CD8+ CDR3 sequences were shared by patients and controls, these sequences appeared highly expressed in patients and within the immunodominant clones of patients. Between patients and healthy controls, no significant difference in CD8+ Simpson's diversity was found (P=0.060).

TCR repertoires of sorted CD4+ and CD8+ blood T cells from severe aplastic anemia patients and healthy subjects were deep-sequenced in the study. Ficoll-Paque density gradient centrifugation was used to isolate peripheral blood mononuclear cells. Before DNA was extracted, CD4+ and CD8+ T cells were sorted using either FACS or magnetic beads. The CDR3 contains 14 residues, cysteine and phenylalanine counted. Only CDR3 DNA remains: 42 bases, in frame from the first base. The germline V gene gives CDR1 as SGHRS and CDR2 as YFSETQ. The junction shows trimming of 0 bases on V and 5 bases on J, and the gene matches do not reach 4 bases of it. Concerning this clonotype: Its antigen target is currently unknown. Per-base qualities were not stored, and no clone one base away is much larger.

TCR beta VDJ combination and CDR3 sequence profiling used genomic DNA as the template. An Illumina HiSeq 2000 was the platform used for TCR repertoire sequencing. Regarding the original processing steps: TRBV/TRBJ rearrangement plots, CDR3 size and DJ length profiles, and Simpson's diversity index were used to assess repertoires. The most abundant DNA sequence in the deep sequencing data was defined as the immunodominant clone. CDR3 amino acid sequences were screened for sharing across subjects and were compared with published repertoires and the VDJdb database. Using fastp at Q25 and MiXCR, TCRdb reprocessed the public reads and kept productive beta chains. When rows share a CDR3 protein, they turn into one entry using the most common DNA and genes. The V and J calls follow TCRdb's processing rather than the paper's. Recorded for this sample are just over 400,000 distinct CDR3 sequences; 65% to 75% of them occurred a single time. The top ten constitute more than 3.5% of the sample.

The chain joins TRBV5-1 to TRBJ2-7, and TRBD1 matches 8 of the central bases. The clonotype originates from a human donor in good health, serving as a control. Input material: sorted CD4+, CD8+, or CD8+CD57+ T cells (not recorded which) from PBMCs. The CDR3: CASSLAPGGNEQYF. The DNA reads TGCGCCAGCAGCTTGGCCCCAGGGGGCAACGAGCAGTACTTC.